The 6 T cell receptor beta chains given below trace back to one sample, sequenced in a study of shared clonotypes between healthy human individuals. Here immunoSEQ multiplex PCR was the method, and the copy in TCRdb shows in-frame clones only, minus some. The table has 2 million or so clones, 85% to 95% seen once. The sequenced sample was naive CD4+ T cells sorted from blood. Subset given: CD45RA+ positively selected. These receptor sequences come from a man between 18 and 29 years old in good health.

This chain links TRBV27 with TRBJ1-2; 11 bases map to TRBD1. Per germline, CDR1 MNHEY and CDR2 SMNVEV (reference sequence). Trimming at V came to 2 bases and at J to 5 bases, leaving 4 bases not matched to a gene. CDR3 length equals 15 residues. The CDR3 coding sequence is TGTGCCAGCAGTTTACGTGGACAGGGGGCGTATGGCTACACCTTC. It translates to CASSLRGQGAYGYTF.

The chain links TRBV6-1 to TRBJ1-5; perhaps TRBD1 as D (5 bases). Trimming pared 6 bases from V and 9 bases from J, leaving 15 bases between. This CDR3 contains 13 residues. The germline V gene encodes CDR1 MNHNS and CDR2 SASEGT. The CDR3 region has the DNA TGTGCCAGCAGCAGCCGGGGCTCAGGGCCCCAGCATTTT. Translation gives CASSSRGSGPQHF.

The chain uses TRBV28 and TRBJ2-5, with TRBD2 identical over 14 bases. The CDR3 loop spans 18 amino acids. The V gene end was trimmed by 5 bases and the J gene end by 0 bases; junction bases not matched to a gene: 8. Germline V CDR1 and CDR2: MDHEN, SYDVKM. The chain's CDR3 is CASSPGTSGGYNQETQYF. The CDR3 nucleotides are TGTGCCAGCAGTCCCGGGACTAGCGGGGGATACAACCAAGAGACCCAGTACTTC. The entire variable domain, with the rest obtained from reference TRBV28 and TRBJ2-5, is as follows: DVKVTQSSRYLVKRTGEKVFLECVQDMDHENMFWYRQDPGLGLRLIYFSYDVKMKEKGDIPEGYSVSREKKERFSLILESASTNQTSMYLCASSPGTSGGYNQETQYFGPGTRLLVL.

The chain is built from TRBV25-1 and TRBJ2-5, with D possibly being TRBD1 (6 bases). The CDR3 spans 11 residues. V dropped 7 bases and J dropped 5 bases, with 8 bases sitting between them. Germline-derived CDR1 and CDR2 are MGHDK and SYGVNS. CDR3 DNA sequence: TGTGCCAGCATCCAGGGGGAGACCCAGTACTTC. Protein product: CASIQGETQYF.

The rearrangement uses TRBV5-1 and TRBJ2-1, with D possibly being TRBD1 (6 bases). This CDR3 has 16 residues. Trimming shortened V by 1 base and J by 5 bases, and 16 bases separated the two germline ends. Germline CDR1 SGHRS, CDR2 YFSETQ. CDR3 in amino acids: CASSLRGHLSNNEQFF. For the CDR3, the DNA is TGCGCCAGCAGCTTGCGGGGACACTTATCCAACAATGAGCAGTTCTTC.

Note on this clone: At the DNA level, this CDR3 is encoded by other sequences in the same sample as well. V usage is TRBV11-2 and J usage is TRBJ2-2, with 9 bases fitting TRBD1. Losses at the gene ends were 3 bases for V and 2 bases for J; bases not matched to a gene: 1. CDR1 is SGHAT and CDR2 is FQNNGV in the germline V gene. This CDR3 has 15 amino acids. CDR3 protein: CASSLGQGNTGELFF. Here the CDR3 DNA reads TGTGCCAGCAGCTTGGGACAGGGAAACACCGGGGAGCTGTTTTTT.